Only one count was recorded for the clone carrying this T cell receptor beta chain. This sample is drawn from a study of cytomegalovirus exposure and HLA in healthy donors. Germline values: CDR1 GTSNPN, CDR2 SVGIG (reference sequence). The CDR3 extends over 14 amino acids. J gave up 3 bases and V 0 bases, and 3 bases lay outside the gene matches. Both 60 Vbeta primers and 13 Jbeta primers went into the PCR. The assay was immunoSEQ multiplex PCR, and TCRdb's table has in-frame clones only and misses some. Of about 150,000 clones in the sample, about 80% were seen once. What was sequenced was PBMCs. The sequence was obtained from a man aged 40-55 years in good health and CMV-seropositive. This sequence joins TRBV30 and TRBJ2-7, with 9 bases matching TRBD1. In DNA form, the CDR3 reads TGTGCCTGGAGTGTGGGACAGGGAATCTACGAGCAGTACTTC. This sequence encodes CAWSVGQGIYEQYF. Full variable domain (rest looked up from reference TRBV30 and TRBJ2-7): SQTIHQWPATLVQPVGSPLSLECTVEGTSNPNLYWYRQAAGRGLQLLFYSVGIGQISSEVPQNLSASRPQDRQFILSSKKLLLSDSGFYLCAWSVGQGIYEQYFGPGTRLTVT.